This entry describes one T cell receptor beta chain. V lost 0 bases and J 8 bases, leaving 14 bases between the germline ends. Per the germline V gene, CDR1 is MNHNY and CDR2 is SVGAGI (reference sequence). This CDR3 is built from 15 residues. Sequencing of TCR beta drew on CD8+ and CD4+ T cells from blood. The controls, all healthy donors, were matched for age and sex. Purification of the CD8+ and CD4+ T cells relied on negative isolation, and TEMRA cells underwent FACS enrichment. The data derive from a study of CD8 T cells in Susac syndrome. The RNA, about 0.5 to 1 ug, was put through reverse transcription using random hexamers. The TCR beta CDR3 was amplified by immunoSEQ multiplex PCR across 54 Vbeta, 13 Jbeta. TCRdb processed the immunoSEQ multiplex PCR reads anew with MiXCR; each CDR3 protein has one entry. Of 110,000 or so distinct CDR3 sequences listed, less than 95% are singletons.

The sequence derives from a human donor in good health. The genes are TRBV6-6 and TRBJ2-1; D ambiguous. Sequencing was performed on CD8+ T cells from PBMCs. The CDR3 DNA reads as TGTGCCAGCAGTTACTCGTTGGGTGCTACCGATGAGCAGTTCTTC. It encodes CASSYSLGATDEQFF.